Presented here are 32 T cell receptor beta chains from one specimen sequenced in a study of long-term antiretroviral therapy in people with HIV. With survey level as its setting, the immunoSEQ assay was v3.0. Sequencing was performed with immunoSEQ multiplex PCR; in TCRdb, only in-frame clones are kept and a portion is missing. The sample carries fewer than 20,000 clones, 80% to 90% recorded once. This material consisted of unsorted PBMCs, taken 0.6 years after starting antiretroviral therapy. The receptors come from a young woman with HIV.

The chain couples TRBV7-3 to TRBJ2-3; D may be TRBD1 (6 bases). The germline V gene encodes CDR1 SGHTA and CDR2 FQGTGA. This CDR3 spans 19 amino acids. V gave up 5 bases and J gave up 2 bases, with 26 bases separating them. The CDR3 bases are TGTGCCAGCAGCCCTCGGACTGTACCCAGGGGAGTCGACACAGATACGCAGTATTTT. This translates into CASSPRTVPRGVDTDTQYF.

V gene TRBV18 combines with J gene TRBJ1-6, with 9 bases that match TRBD1. The CDR3 contains 16 residues. CDR1 is KGHSH, CDR2 LQKENI, per germline. V trimming: 5 bases; J trimming: 4 bases; junction bases outside the gene matches: 6. As DNA, the CDR3 is TGTGCCAGCTCATCGCAGGACAGGGGTTATAATTCACCCCTCCACTTT. It yields the protein CASSSQDRGYNSPLHF.

The sample holds a few counts of this clone. The chain employs TRBV27 and TRBJ2-1; 8 positions agree with TRBD1. Looked up from germline, CDR1 is MNHEY and CDR2 is SMNVEV (reference sequence). This CDR3 is built from 13 residues. Germline trimming cut 6 bases from V and 6 bases from J; bases unmatched to any gene: 4. The CDR3 loop reads CASRTGAINEQFF. DNA for the CDR3: TGTGCCAGCAGGACAGGGGCCATCAATGAGCAGTTCTTC.

The V call is TRBV4-2, the J call TRBJ1-1; 8 positions agree with TRBD1. Per the germline V gene, CDR1 is LGHNA and CDR2 is YNFKEQ. Trimming at V came to 4 bases and at J to 4 bases, leaving 2 bases not matched to a gene. This CDR3 region has 13 residues. The CDR3 coding sequence is TGTGCCAGCAGCCCAGGGGGCCTCACTGAAGCTTTCTTT. Translating gives CASSPGGLTEAFF.

V usage is TRBV27 and J usage is TRBJ1-5; D may be TRBD1 (5 bases). The CDR3 covers 16 residues. V was shortened by 6 bases and J by 6 bases, with 21 bases between the two germline ends. The V gene's germline CDR1 is MNHEY and CDR2 SMNVEV (reference sequence). The CDR3 is CASRPAFGATGQPQHF. In DNA, the CDR3 is TGTGCCAGCAGACCCGCCTTTGGGGCAACGGGTCAGCCCCAGCATTTT.

This clone was observed a single time. V gene TRBV25-1 combines with J gene TRBJ2-3; D is undetermined. The V end was cut by 6 bases, the J end by 0 bases, with 7 bases between. Germline V gene sequence: CDR1 MGHDK, CDR2 SYGVNS. This CDR3 comprises 13 residues. This CDR3 reads CASRASSTDTQYF. The CDR3 DNA reads TGTGCCAGCAGGGCTTCTAGCACAGATACGCAGTATTTT.

The chain is built from TRBV4-1 and TRBJ2-1; D remains ambiguous. Germline-derived CDR1 and CDR2 are MGHRA and YSYEKL. The CDR3 is 15 residues long. V was pared by 1 base and J by 1 base, with 8 bases between. The CDR3 nucleotides read TGCGCCAGCAGCCAAGGGTGGGGATCCTACAATGAGCAGTTCTTC. Encoded protein: CASSQGWGSYNEQFF.

The chain recombines TRBV6-5 with TRBJ2-7; 9 nucleotides agree with TRBD1. The germline CDR1 and CDR2 sequences are MNHEY and SVGAGI. V lost 6 bases to trimming and J lost 6 bases; unmatched junction nucleotides: 12. The CDR3 has 15 residues. CDR3 sequence (DNA): TGTGCCAGCAGGCCCCCGGGACAGGGAAGAGGCGAGCAGTACTTC. This translates into CASRPPGQGRGEQYF.

This clone was found a few times. The V gene is TRBV2, the J gene TRBJ2-1, with TRBD2 matching 13 bases. Germline trimming cut 6 bases from V and 6 bases from J; bases unmatched to any gene: 5. The germline CDR1 and CDR2 sequences are SNHLY and FYNNEI. The CDR3 is 15 residues long. CDR3 sequence: CASSLLAGGGNEQFF. The DNA for the CDR3 is TGTGCCAGCAGCTTACTAGCGGGAGGGGGCAATGAGCAGTTCTTC.

This clone was observed a handful of times. The chain couples TRBV5-8 to TRBJ2-1, with 11 nucleotides matching TRBD2. Trimming at V came to 4 bases and at J to 4 bases, leaving 10 bases not matched to a gene. This CDR3 comprises 17 residues. Germline CDR1 reads SGHTS; CDR2 reads YDEGEE. The CDR3 reads CASSPLTSGTFYNEQFF. The CDR3 DNA reads as TGTGCCAGCAGCCCCCTGACTAGCGGGACTTTTTACAATGAGCAGTTCTTC.

The chain combines TRBV7-3 with TRBJ2-1; D ambiguous. The germline V gene has CDR1 SGHTA and CDR2 FQGTGA. This CDR3 contains 17 residues. Trimming shortened V by 1 base and J by 1 base, and 14 bases separated the two germline ends. The CDR3 protein is CASSLNPFAESYNEQFF. The DNA for the CDR3 is TGTGCCAGCAGCTTAAACCCCTTCGCGGAGTCCTACAATGAGCAGTTCTTC.

V usage is TRBV2 and J usage is TRBJ1-5; no clear D. This CDR3 has 14 amino acids. Germline assignment: CDR1 SNHLY and CDR2 FYNNEI. The V end lost 2 bases, the J end lost 4 bases, and 9 bases lay between the germline ends. CDR3 coding DNA: TGTGCCAGCAGTGAATGGACCGGGAATCAGCCCCAGCATTTT. Translation: CASSEWTGNQPQHF.

The chain recombines TRBV28 with TRBJ2-3, with 7 bases matching TRBD2. Germline V lookup: CDR1 MDHEN, CDR2 SYDVKM. CDR3 length: 16 amino acids. The V and J ends lost 6 bases and 4 bases, in that order; junction bases with no gene match: 13. The CDR3 loop is CASSAARTRLPDTQYF. CDR3 nucleotide sequence: TGTGCCAGCAGCGCTGCTAGGACTAGACTCCCAGATACGCAGTATTTT.

This chain connects TRBV5-6 to TRBJ2-7; D not certain. The CDR3 loop spans 13 amino acids. The V end was cut by 1 base, the J end by 2 bases, with 7 bases between. In germline, CDR1 is SGHDT, CDR2 YYEEEE. CDR3 sequence (DNA): TGTGCCAGCAGCTTGTGGGGAACCTACGAGCAGTACTTC. Its protein is CASSLWGTYEQYF.

The chain is built from TRBV10-1 and TRBJ2-1; D may be TRBD1 (6 bases). CDR3 length: 13 residues. The V gene's germline CDR1 is WNHNN and CDR2 SYGVQD (reference sequence). Trimming stripped 6 bases from V and 5 bases from J, with 11 bases between. The CDR3 nucleotides are TGCGCCAGCAGCAAGGACAGTCACAATGAGCAGTTCTTC. Protein sequence: CASSKDSHNEQFF.

There are a few counts of this clone. The rearrangement uses TRBV5-1 and TRBJ2-1, with D perhaps TRBD1 (6 bases). V was cut by 1 base and J by 3 bases, with 8 bases left in between. Germline CDR1 and CDR2: SGHRS and YFSETQ. The CDR3 is 14 amino acids. This chain's CDR3 is CASSLSGDYNEQFF. CDR3 in DNA: TGCGCCAGCAGCTTGTCAGGGGACTACAATGAGCAGTTCTTC.

The count of this clone is one. The chain uses TRBV6-1 and TRBJ1-1; D perhaps matches TRBD1 (5 bases). Trimming took 4 bases from V and 7 from J, leaving 16 bases between them. The CDR3 spans 14 residues. Germline V gives CDR1 MNHNS, CDR2 SASEGT. The CDR3 protein is CASSGALGPFEAFF. CDR3 coding DNA: TGTGCCAGCAGTGGGGCCTTGGGGCCTTTTGAAGCTTTCTTT.

The rearrangement links TRBV5-1 to TRBJ1-1, with D unclear. The V and J ends lost 4 bases and 10 bases respectively, with 17 bases between them. The CDR3 covers 13 residues. Germline V lookup: CDR1 SGHRS, CDR2 YFSETQ. CDR3: CASSEYGPVGAFF. CDR3 nucleotides: TGCGCCAGCAGCGAATATGGACCGGTGGGAGCTTTCTTT.

This chain connects TRBV7-3 to TRBJ2-2; TRBD2 aligns across 8 bases. The CDR3 covers 14 residues. Germline CDR1 reads SGHTA; CDR2 reads FQGTGA. The V gene end was trimmed by 8 bases and the J gene end by 0 bases; junction bases not matched to a gene: 2. DNA for the CDR3: TGTGCCAGCGGTAGCGGGACGAACACCGGGGAGCTGTTTTTT. It translates to CASGSGTNTGELFF.

The chain has TRBV19 and TRBJ2-2, with 7 bases lining up with TRBD1. The V gene end was trimmed by 5 bases and the J gene end by 7 bases; junction bases not matched to a gene: 4. Looked up from germline, CDR1 is LNHDA and CDR2 is SQIVND (reference sequence). The CDR3 consists of 13 residues. CDR3 sequence (DNA): TGTGCCAGTAGTGCGACAGGGTACGGGGAGCTGTTTTTT. Encoded protein: CASSATGYGELFF. The variable domain in full, with the rest retrieved from reference TRBV19 and TRBJ2-2, is DGGITQSPKYLFRKEGQNVTLSCEQNLNHDAMYWYRQDPGQGLRLIYYSQIVNDFQKGDIAEGYSVSREKKESFPLTVTSAQKNPTAFYLCASSATGYGELFFGEGSRLTVL.

This clone has only a few counts. J is TRBJ1-3 and V is TRBV30, with D hard to call. The CDR3 loop spans 12 amino acids. Per germline, CDR1 GTSNPN and CDR2 SVGIG (reference sequence). The CDR3 DNA sequence: TGTGGATACAGTTCCTCTGGAAACACCATATATTTT. Translated: CGYSSSGNTIYF.

This clone is judged medium-sized. The rearrangement joins TRBV11-3 to TRBJ2-4; D is ambiguous. V lost 3 bases to trimming and J lost 0 bases, with 15 bases between them. The CDR3 covers 17 residues. CDR1 is SGHNT, CDR2 YENEEA, per germline. DNA for the CDR3: TGTGCCAGCAGCTTTCGAGGCCACCCTATAGCCAAAAACATTCAGTACTTC. Residues: CASSFRGHPIAKNIQYF.

This clone was counted only a few times. The gene calls are TRBV7-2 and TRBJ1-2; a possible D gene is TRBD1 (5 bases). This CDR3 is built from 14 residues. The germline gives CDR1 SGHTA, CDR2 FQGNSA. V was trimmed by 0 bases and J by 6 bases, leaving 11 bases between them. CDR3 sequence: CASSLAGRGHGYTF. CDR3 nucleotide sequence: TGTGCCAGCAGCTTAGCGGGGAGGGGACATGGCTACACCTTC.

The chain recombines TRBV19 with TRBJ2-1; 10 nucleotides match TRBD2. V lost 1 base and J lost 6; bases outside the gene matches: 6. The CDR3 runs 16 residues. CDR1 is LNHDA and CDR2 is SQIVND in the germline V gene (reference sequence). This CDR3 is CASSIGLAGATNEQFF. The CDR3 DNA reads as TGTGCCAGTAGTATAGGCCTAGCGGGAGCGACCAATGAGCAGTTCTTC.

This sequence joins TRBV28 and TRBJ2-7, with D possibly matching TRBD2 (5 bases). This CDR3 comprises 11 residues. From germline, CDR1 is MDHEN and CDR2 SYDVKM. V gave up 5 bases and J gave up 7 bases, with 9 bases separating them. Written as DNA, the CDR3 is TGTGCCAGCAGTACCCGGACTGAGCAGTACTTC. It is translated as CASSTRTEQYF.

This clone was seen more than once but under ten times. V is TRBV6-1 and J is TRBJ1-1; no firm D call. The germline V and J ends were trimmed by 1 base and 6 bases, with 6 bases remaining between them. Looked up from germline, CDR1 is MNHNS and CDR2 is SASEGT. This CDR3 has 12 residues. The DNA of the CDR3 is TGTGCCAGCAGTGAAGGGAGGGCTGAAGCTTTCTTT. Amino acid sequence: CASSEGRAEAFF.

The chain combines TRBV27 with TRBJ2-3; the match to TRBD2 covers 8 bases. The CDR3 is made up of 15 amino acids. Germline trimming cut 5 bases from V and 3 bases from J; bases unmatched to any gene: 7. From germline, CDR1 is MNHEY and CDR2 SMNVEV (reference sequence). CDR3 loop: CASSIQRGLTDTQYF. Here the CDR3 DNA reads TGTGCCAGCAGTATACAGCGGGGGTTGACAGATACGCAGTATTTT.

This chain connects TRBV7-6 to TRBJ2-3; 11 nucleotides match TRBD2. V lost 5 bases to trimming and J lost 3 bases; unmatched junction nucleotides: 4. CDR3 size: 15 residues. Looked up from germline, CDR1 is SGHVS and CDR2 is FNYEAQ. This chain's CDR3 is CASSAGLAGTDTQYF. The CDR3 DNA reads as TGTGCCAGCAGCGCCGGACTAGCGGGTACAGATACGCAGTATTTT.

The chain couples TRBV6-6 to TRBJ2-3, with no clear D. This CDR3 has 16 residues. In germline, CDR1 is MNHNY, CDR2 SVGAGI (reference sequence). Trimming left V 0 bases short and J 4 bases short, with 14 bases between. DNA of the CDR3: TGTGCCAGCAGTTACTCGGTCCCAGGACCGGCAGATACGCAGTATTTT. It is translated as CASSYSVPGPADTQYF.

The rearrangement joins TRBV5-8 to TRBJ2-7, with 9 bases lining up with TRBD2. With V trimmed by 3 bases and J by 0 bases, 7 bases remained unmatched. The germline CDR1 and CDR2 sequences are SGHTS and YDEGEE. The CDR3 is 16 residues long. The CDR3 reads CASSYVAGASSYEQYF. The DNA of the CDR3 is TGTGCCAGCAGCTACGTAGCGGGGGCCAGCTCCTACGAGCAGTACTTC. Filled out from reference TRBV5-8 and TRBJ2-7, the complete variable domain reads EAGVTQSPTHLIKTRGQQATLRCSPISGHTSVYWYQQALGLGLQFLLWYDEGEERNRGNFPPRFSGRQFPNYSSELNVNALELEDSALYLCASSYVAGASSYEQYFGPGTRLTVT.

This clone was found a few times. The chain is built from TRBV6-1 and TRBJ2-7; 9 bases match TRBD1. The germline gives CDR1 MNHNS, CDR2 SASEGT. V dropped 1 base and J dropped 3; count of bases not matched to a gene: 10. CDR3 length: 17 amino acids. The CDR3 DNA reads as TGTGCCAGCAGTGAAGAGTTTTGGGGACAGGGACACTACGAGCAGTACTTC. This encodes CASSEEFWGQGHYEQYF.

The chain has TRBV5-1 and TRBJ1-3, with a tentative D call TRBD1 (5 bases). CDR1 and CDR2 (germline): SGHRS, YFSETQ. The CDR3 loop spans 15 amino acids. V shed 4 bases and J shed 8 bases, with 19 bases lying between them. The CDR3 loop reads CASSGGTSAVHTIYF. The CDR3 region has the DNA TGCGCCAGCAGCGGAGGGACGTCGGCGGTGCACACCATATATTTT. Full variable domain (rest looked up from reference TRBV5-1 and TRBJ1-3): KAGVTQTPRYLIKTRGQQVTLSCSPISGHRSVSWYQQTPGQGLQFLFEYFSETQRNKGNFPGRFSGRQFSNSRSEMNVSTLELGDSALYLCASSGGTSAVHTIYFGEGSWLTVV.